This T cell receptor beta chain was sequenced in a study of blood T cell repertoires in COVID-19. Generated by immunoSEQ multiplex PCR, the TCRdb table keeps only in-frame clones and is missing some. The table includes approximately 440,000 clones, around 90% detected once. The junction had 11 bases not matched to a gene; V was cut back by 4 bases and J by 1 base. CDR3 size: 18 residues. The germline CDR1 and CDR2 sequences are MNHEY and SMNVEV (reference sequence). This receptor was taken from a man between 18 and 29 years old who had recovered from COVID-19. The V call is TRBV27, the J call TRBJ2-1; 9 nucleotides agree with TRBD2. The sample consisted of PBMCs or T cells enriched from blood (not recorded which). The CDR3 loop is CASSYTLSGSSSYNEQFF. The CDR3 DNA reads as TGTGCCAGCAGTTATACTCTTAGCGGGAGCAGTTCCTACAATGAGCAGTTCTTC.